This TCR beta chain was identified in a study of blood T cell repertoires in COVID-19. Profiling relied on immunoSEQ multiplex PCR, and the TCRdb table lists in-frame clones only, not all of them. The data hold about 270,000 clones, with around 86% observed a single time. The sequence derives from a man between 35 and 55 years old with active or convalescent COVID-19. The sample consisted of peripheral blood.

CDR3 in DNA: TGTGCCAGCAGTTGGGGGGATTACGAGCAGTACTTC. Translation: CASSWGDYEQYF. This chain links TRBV12-3 or TRBV12-4 with TRBJ2-7, with D possibly TRBD2 on 6 matching bases. Trimming took 4 bases from V and 4 from J, leaving 8 bases between them. This CDR3 spans 12 amino acids.